A selection of T cell receptor beta chains follows, all from one sample in a study of T cells in Graves' hyperthyroidism and ophthalmopathy. TCRdb itself ran the multiplex PCR reads through MiXCR, one entry per CDR3 protein. The sample consists of approximately 370,000 distinct CDR3 sequences, approximately 17% of them appearing once. Sequences were obtained from blood. The receptors originated from a woman aged 30 to 39 with Graves' hyperthyroidism that later progressed to Graves' ophthalmopathy. CDR3s include the opening cysteine and the closing phenylalanine or tryptophan. The D gene is left open where the match is weak. Some rows have no size entry. The others give once, few or many, or a class for an expanded clone.

DNA: TGTGCCAGCAGCTTAGGACAGGGGGCTGGCGGGGAGCTGTTTTTT; CDR3: CASSLGQGAGGELFF; V: TRBV7-6; D: TRBD1; J: TRBJ2-2; size: NA
DNA: TGTGCCAGCAGTGTCCGTTCTTCACCGCCCCAGCATTTT; CDR3: CASSVRSSPPQHF; V: TRBV2; D: NA; J: TRBJ1-5; size: many
DNA: TGCAGTGCAAAAAACAGGGGGCTTCAGCCCCAGCATTTT; CDR3: CSAKNRGLQPQHF; V: TRBV20-1; D: TRBD1; J: TRBJ1-5; size: NA
DNA: TGTGCCAGCAGCCCAAACTGGGGGGTGGCCTACGAGCAGTACTTC; CDR3: CASSPNWGVAYEQYF; V: TRBV6-1; D: NA; J: TRBJ2-7; size: many
DNA: TGTGCCAGCATGCCCAGGGGACACACCGGGGAGCTGTTTTTT; CDR3: CASMPRGHTGELFF; V: TRBV28; D: NA; J: TRBJ2-2; size: NA
DNA: TGTGCCAGCATATCAGGGGGCTCTGGGGCCAACGTCCTGACTTTC; CDR3: CASISGGSGANVLTF; V: TRBV11-2; D: TRBD1; J: TRBJ2-6; size: few
DNA: TGCGCCAGCAGCTTCCCCGGGGGGGACAATGAGCAGTTCTTC; CDR3: CASSFPGGDNEQFF; V: TRBV5-1; D: TRBD2; J: TRBJ2-1; size: many
DNA: TGTGCCAGCAAGGGACTAGCGTCCTACGAGCAGTACTTC; CDR3: CASKGLASYEQYF; V: TRBV25-1; D: TRBD2; J: TRBJ2-7; size: NA
DNA: TGCAGTGCTAGACCGAGCGGGAGCACAGATACGCAGTATTTT; CDR3: CSARPSGSTDTQYF; V: TRBV20-1; D: NA; J: TRBJ2-3; size: NA
DNA: TGTGCCAGCAGCTCGGAGGGTTTCGATGGCTACACCTTC; CDR3: CASSSEGFDGYTF; V: TRBV5-4; D: NA; J: TRBJ1-2; size: NA
DNA: TGCGCCAGCAGCCTCGGGCGTGGGACAGGGCTGAACACTGAAGCTTTCTTT; CDR3: CASSLGRGTGLNTEAFF; V: TRBV5-1; D: TRBD1; J: TRBJ1-1; size: many
DNA: TGTGCCAGCAGCTTAGGGCCAGAGAAAAGGCCCCAGCATTTT; CDR3: CASSLGPEKRPQHF; V: TRBV7-2; D: NA; J: TRBJ1-5; size: NA
DNA: TGCAGTGCTAGGAAAGTGTCGATATACGAGCAGTACTTC; CDR3: CSARKVSIYEQYF; V: TRBV20-1; D: NA; J: TRBJ2-7; size: NA
DNA: TGCGCCAGCAGCTTTACAGGGGGCATCACAGATACGCAGTATTTT; CDR3: CASSFTGGITDTQYF; V: TRBV5-1; D: TRBD1; J: TRBJ2-3; size: once
DNA: TGCAGCGTTGTATTCTTAGGGCCAGGGGTAAAAGAGACCCAGTACTTC; CDR3: CSVVFLGPGVKETQYF; V: TRBV29-1; D: NA; J: TRBJ2-5; size: NA
DNA: TGCGCCAGCAGCCAACCTTCGGGACTAGCTAATTACGAGCAGTACTTC; CDR3: CASSQPSGLANYEQYF; V: TRBV4-1; D: TRBD2; J: TRBJ2-7; size: many
DNA: TGTGCCAGCACCTCTGGGGCCGGGGAGTACGAGCAGTACTTC; CDR3: CASTSGAGEYEQYF; V: TRBV6-1; D: NA; J: TRBJ2-7; size: NA
DNA: TGTGCCACCAGCACCTTTCCCGACGGTAATTCACCCCTCCACTTT; CDR3: CATSTFPDGNSPLHF; V: TRBV15; D: NA; J: TRBJ1-6; size: few
DNA: TGTGCCAGCAACCAGGACAGGAGCTCCTACAATGAGCAGTTCTTC; CDR3: CASNQDRSSYNEQFF; V: TRBV2; D: TRBD1; J: TRBJ2-1; size: NA
DNA: TGTGCCACCAGCAGAGAGCCTCTTTACCCGTTCGGGAACTATGGCTACACCTTC; CDR3: CATSREPLYPFGNYGYTF; V: TRBV15; D: NA; J: TRBJ1-2; size: many
DNA: TGTGCCAGCAGCCAGCTAGCGGGAAGCTCCTACGAGCAGTACTTC; CDR3: CASSQLAGSSYEQYF; V: TRBV4-2; D: TRBD2; J: TRBJ2-7; size: few
DNA: TGTGCCAGCAGAAGGACAGGGGAGCCTTCTGGCTACACCTTC; CDR3: CASRRTGEPSGYTF; V: TRBV2; D: TRBD1; J: TRBJ1-2; size: many
DNA: TGTGCCAGCAGTGATAGACAGGGGGCGAGCAATCAGCCCCAGCATTTT; CDR3: CASSDRQGASNQPQHF; V: TRBV2; D: TRBD1; J: TRBJ1-5; size: once
DNA: TGTGCCAGCAGTGAAGCAGCGGGACCGTACAATGAGCAGTTCTTC; CDR3: CASSEAAGPYNEQFF; V: TRBV6-1; D: TRBD2; J: TRBJ2-1; size: many
DNA: TGTGCCAGCTCACAGGGACAGGGGACCTATGGCTACACCTTC; CDR3: CASSQGQGTYGYTF; V: TRBV18; D: TRBD1; J: TRBJ1-2; size: many
DNA: TGTGCCAGCAACAGGGGCACCGGGGAGCTGTTTTTT; CDR3: CASNRGTGELFF; V: TRBV27; D: TRBD1; J: TRBJ2-2; size: many
DNA: TGTGCCTCAGAAAAGGGAAGAAATAACTATGGCTACACCTTC; CDR3: CASEKGRNNYGYTF; V: TRBV2; D: NA; J: TRBJ1-2; size: many